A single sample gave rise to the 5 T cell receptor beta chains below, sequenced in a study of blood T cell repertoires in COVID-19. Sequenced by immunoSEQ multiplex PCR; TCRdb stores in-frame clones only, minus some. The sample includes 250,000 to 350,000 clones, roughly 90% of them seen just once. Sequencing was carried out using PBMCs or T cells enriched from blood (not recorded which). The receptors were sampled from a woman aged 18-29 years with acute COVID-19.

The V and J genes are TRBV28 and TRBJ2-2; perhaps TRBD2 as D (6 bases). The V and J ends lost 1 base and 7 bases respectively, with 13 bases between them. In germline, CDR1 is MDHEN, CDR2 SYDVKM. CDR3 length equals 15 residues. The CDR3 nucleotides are TGTGCCAGCAGTTTATCGAGCGGGTTAAGCGGGGAGCTGTTTTTT. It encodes CASSLSSGLSGELFF. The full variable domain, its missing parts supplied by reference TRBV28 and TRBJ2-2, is DVKVTQSSRYLVKRTGEKVFLECVQDMDHENMFWYRQDPGLGLRLIYFSYDVKMKEKGDIPEGYSVSREKKERFSLILESASTNQTSMYLCASSLSSGLSGELFFGEGSRLTVL.

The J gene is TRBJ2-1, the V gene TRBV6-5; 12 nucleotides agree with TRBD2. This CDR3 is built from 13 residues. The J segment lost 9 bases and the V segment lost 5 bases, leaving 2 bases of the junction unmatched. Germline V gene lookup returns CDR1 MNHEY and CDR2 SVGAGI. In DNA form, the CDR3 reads TGTGCCAGCAGTCAGACTAGCGGGGGTGAGCAGTTCTTC. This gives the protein CASSQTSGGEQFF.

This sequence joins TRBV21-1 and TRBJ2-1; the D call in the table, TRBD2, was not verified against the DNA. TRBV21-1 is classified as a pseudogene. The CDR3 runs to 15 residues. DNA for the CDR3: TGTGCCAGCAGCAAAGTGGGGCGGGACCTCAATGAGCAGTTCTTC. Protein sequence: CASSKVGRDLNEQFF.

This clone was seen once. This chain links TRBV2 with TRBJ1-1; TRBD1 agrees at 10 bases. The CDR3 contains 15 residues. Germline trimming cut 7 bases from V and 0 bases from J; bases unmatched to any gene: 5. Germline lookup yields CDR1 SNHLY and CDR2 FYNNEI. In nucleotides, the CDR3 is TGTGCCAGCACCCCGGGACAGGGGATGAACACTGAAGCTTTCTTT. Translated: CASTPGQGMNTEAFF.

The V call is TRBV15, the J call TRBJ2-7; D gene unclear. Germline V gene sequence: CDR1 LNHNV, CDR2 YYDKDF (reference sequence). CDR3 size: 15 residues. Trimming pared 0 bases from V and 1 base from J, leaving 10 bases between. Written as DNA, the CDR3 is TGTGCCACCAGCAGAGATAGTCCGCGGTCCTACGAGCAGTACTTC. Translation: CATSRDSPRSYEQYF.